The T cell receptor (beta chain) described here comes from a study of blood T cell repertoires in COVID-19. Data came from immunoSEQ multiplex PCR; TCRdb stores just in-frame clones and leaves some out. The sample consists of 55,000 to 65,000 clones, approximately 80% of them appearing once. This clone has only one observation. The V gene's germline CDR1 is GTSNPN and CDR2 SVGIG (reference sequence). The CDR3 covers 14 residues. The germline V and J ends were trimmed by 3 bases and 3 bases, with 12 bases remaining between them. This chain connects TRBV30 to TRBJ2-4, with D possibly TRBD1 on 6 matching bases. Source material: peripheral blood. The receptor was derived from a man aged 55 to 70 with COVID-19, enrolled during active disease. The CDR3, as DNA: TGTGCCTGGAGCACTGGGGGCGGCAAAAACATTCAGTACTTC. Encoded protein: CAWSTGGGKNIQYF.